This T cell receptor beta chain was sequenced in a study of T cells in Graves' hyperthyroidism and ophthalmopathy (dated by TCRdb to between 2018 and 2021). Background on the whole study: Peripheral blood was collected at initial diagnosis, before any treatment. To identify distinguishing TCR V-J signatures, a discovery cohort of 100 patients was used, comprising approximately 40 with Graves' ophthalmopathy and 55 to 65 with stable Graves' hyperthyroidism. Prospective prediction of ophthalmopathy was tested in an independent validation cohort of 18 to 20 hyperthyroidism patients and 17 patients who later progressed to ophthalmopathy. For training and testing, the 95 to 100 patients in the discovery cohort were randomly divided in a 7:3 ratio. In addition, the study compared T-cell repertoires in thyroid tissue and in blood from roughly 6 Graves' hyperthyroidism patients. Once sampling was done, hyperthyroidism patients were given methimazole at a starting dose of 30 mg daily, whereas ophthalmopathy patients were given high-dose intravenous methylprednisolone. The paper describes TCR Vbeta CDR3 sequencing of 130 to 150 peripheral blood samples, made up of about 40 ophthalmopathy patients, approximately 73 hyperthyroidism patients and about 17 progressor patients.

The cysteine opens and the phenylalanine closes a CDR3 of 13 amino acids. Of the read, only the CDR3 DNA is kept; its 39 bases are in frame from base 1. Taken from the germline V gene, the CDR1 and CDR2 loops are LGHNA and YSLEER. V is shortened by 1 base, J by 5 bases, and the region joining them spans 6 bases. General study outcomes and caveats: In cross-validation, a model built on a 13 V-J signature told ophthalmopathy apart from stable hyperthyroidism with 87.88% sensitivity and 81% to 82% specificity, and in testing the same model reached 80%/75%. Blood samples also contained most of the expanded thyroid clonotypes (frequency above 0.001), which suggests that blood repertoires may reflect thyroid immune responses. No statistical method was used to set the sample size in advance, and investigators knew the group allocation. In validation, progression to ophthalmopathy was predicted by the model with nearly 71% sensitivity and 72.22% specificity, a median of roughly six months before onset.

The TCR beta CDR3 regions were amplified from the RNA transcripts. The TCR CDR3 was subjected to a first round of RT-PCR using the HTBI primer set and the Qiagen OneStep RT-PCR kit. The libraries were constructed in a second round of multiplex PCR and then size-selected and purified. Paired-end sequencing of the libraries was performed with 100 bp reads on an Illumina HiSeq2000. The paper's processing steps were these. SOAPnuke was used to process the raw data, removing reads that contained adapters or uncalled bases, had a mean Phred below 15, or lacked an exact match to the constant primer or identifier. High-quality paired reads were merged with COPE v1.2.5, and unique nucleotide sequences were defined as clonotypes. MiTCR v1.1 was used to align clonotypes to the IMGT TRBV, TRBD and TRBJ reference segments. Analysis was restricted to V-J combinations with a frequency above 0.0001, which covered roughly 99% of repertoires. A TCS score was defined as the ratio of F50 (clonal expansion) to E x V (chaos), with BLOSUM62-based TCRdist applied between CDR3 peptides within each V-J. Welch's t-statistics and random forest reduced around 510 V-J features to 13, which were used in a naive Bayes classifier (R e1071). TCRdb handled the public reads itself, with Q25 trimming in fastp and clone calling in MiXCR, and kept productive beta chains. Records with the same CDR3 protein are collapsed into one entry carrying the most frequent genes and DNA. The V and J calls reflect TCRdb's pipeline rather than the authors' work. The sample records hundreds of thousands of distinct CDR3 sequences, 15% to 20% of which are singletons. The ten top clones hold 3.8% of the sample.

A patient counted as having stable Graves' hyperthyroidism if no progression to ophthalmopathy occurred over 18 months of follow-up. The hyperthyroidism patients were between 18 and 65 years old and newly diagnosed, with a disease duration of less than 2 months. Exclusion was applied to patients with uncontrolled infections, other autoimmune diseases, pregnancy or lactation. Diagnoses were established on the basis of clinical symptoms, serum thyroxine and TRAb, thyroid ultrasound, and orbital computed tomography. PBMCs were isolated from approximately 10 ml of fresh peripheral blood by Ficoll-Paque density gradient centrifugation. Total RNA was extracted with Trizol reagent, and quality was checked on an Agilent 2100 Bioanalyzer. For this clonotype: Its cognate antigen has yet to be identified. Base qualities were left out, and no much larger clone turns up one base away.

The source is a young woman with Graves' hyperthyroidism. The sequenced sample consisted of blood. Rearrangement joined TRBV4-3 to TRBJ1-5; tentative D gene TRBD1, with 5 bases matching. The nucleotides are TGCGCCAGCAGCCAAGTGACAGATCAGCCCCAGCATTTT. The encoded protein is CASSQVTDQPQHF.